The 2 T cell receptor beta chains below were found in one sample sequenced in a study of T cells in Graves' hyperthyroidism and ophthalmopathy. The investigators amplified TCR beta CDR3 regions from RNA transcripts. During a first-round RT-PCR of the TCR CDR3, the HTBI primer set was used. Each CDR3 protein gets one entry after TCRdb re-called the multiplex PCR reads with MiXCR. The sample yields roughly 180,000 distinct CDR3 sequences, over 7.5% seen once. The specimen was blood. The receptors were sampled from a woman under 30 with Graves' hyperthyroidism that later progressed to Graves' ophthalmopathy.

This clonotype was recorded many times. The V and J genes are TRBV20-1 and TRBJ1-5; no firm D call. The CDR3 runs to 12 residues. V was shortened by 6 bases and J by 0 bases, with 6 bases between the two germline ends. The V gene's germline CDR1 is DFQATT and CDR2 SNEGSKA (reference sequence). The CDR3 protein is CSAQISNQPQHF. The CDR3 DNA follows: TGCAGTGCACAGATTAGCAATCAGCCCCAGCATTTT.

This clonotype was detected ten times or more. This chain links TRBV6-1 with TRBJ2-3; 16 bases match TRBD2. The trim removed 0 bases at V and 4 bases at J, leaving 7 bases unmatched. The CDR3 contains 19 residues. The germline V gene encodes CDR1 MNHNS and CDR2 SASEGT. The CDR3 here is CASSEAGTSGRVGPDTQYF. The CDR3 nucleotides are TGTGCCAGCAGTGAAGCGGGGACTAGCGGGAGGGTGGGACCAGATACGCAGTATTTT.